The 14 T cell receptor beta chains listed next were all sequenced from one sample in a study of T cells expressing NK-cell markers. TCRdb reanalyzed the 5' RACE reads and collapses them to one entry per CDR3 protein, without DNA. The clone table shows fewer than 400,000 distinct CDR3 sequences, with the ten largest holding roughly 5.5%. The sample was blood T cells: a sorted CD56 or NKG2C T cell subset, CD4+ or CD8+ T cells, or bulk PBMC T cells (not recorded which). These receptors all stem from a man aged 18 to 69 in good health.

V and J are TRBV5-1 and TRBJ2-5; without DNA, the TCRdb call of TRBD1 cannot be checked. Germline V gene data show CDR1 as SGHRS and CDR2 as YFSETQ. The CDR3 spans 14 residues. CDR3 protein: CASSLSGTEGTQYF.

The chain has TRBV4-2 and TRBJ2-1; TCRdb reports TRBD2, a call that lacks DNA to check it against. The CDR3 runs to 17 residues. Germline lookup yields CDR1 LGHNA and CDR2 YNFKEQ. This chain's CDR3 is CASSQEDLAGGSNEQFF.

The chain couples TRBV14 to TRBJ2-5. The germline gives CDR1 SGHDN, CDR2 FVKESK. This CDR3 has 14 amino acids. The CDR3 spells CASSPYHSGSTQYF.

This chain's CDR3 is CASSFLGQAYEQYF. J is TRBJ2-7 and V is TRBV12-3 or TRBV12-4; TCRdb outputs TRBD1, but without DNA this stays unchecked. This CDR3 has 14 residues.

The chain joins TRBV6-6 to TRBJ2-2; TCRdb picks TRBD1, but there is no DNA to check that call. Germline-derived CDR1 and CDR2 are MNHNY and SVGAGI (reference sequence). The CDR3 extends over 11 amino acids. The CDR3 spells CAGQGAGELFF.

This chain joins TRBV23-1 and TRBJ2-7; TCRdb picks TRBD2, but there is no DNA to check that call. TRBV23-1 is labeled an ORF, and its function is uncertain. The CDR3 consists of 15 residues. The CDR3 loop reads CASSPQTSGSYEQYF.

The chain uses TRBV25-1 and TRBJ2-1; no DNA is available, so the TRBD2 call from TCRdb remains unchecked. Germline V lookup: CDR1 MGHDK, CDR2 SYGVNS. CDR3 length equals 14 residues. CDR3 sequence: CASSGGLAGDEQFF.

The chain employs TRBV29-1 and TRBJ2-7. CDR3 length equals 13 residues. The germline V gene encodes CDR1 SQVTM and CDR2 ANQGSEA. This CDR3 is CSVEDEGSYEQYF.

The rearrangement links TRBV6-5 to TRBJ2-7; there is no DNA to check the TCRdb D call of TRBD1. This CDR3 is 11 amino acids long. Germline CDR1 is MNHEY and CDR2 is SVGAGI. This CDR3 reads CASITGSQQYF.

The chain employs TRBV29-1 and TRBJ1-2. The CDR3 loop spans 14 amino acids. In germline, CDR1 is SQVTM, CDR2 ANQGSEA. The CDR3 sequence: CSVKQGQLNYGYTF.

This chain links TRBV6-1 with TRBJ2-2; the TCRdb D gene call, TRBD1, has no DNA to confirm it. CDR1 and CDR2 from the germline V gene are MNHNS and SASEGT. This CDR3 is 15 amino acids long. The CDR3: CASTDRQGSTGELFF.

The chain has TRBV5-1 and TRBJ2-1; with no DNA, the TCRdb D assignment of TRBD2 cannot be verified. The CDR3 runs to 15 residues. Germline CDR1 is SGHRS and CDR2 is YFSETQ. The CDR3 reads CASSPGTSGGVEQFF.

The rearrangement uses TRBV5-1 and TRBJ1-1. The CDR3 extends over 17 amino acids. The V gene's germline CDR1 is SGHRS and CDR2 YFSETQ. CDR3 protein: CASSLQWRDRESKLAFF.

This rearrangement joins TRBV7-9 to TRBJ2-1; the TCRdb call, TRBD1, lacks DNA for checking. Per the germline V gene, CDR1 is SEHNR and CDR2 is FQNEAQ (reference sequence). The CDR3 is made up of 14 amino acids. The CDR3: CASSLTGVINEQFF.